A selection of T cell receptor beta chains follows, all from one sample in a study of blood T cell repertoires in COVID-19. Generated by immunoSEQ multiplex PCR, the TCRdb table keeps only in-frame clones and is missing some. The data contain 100,000 to 140,000 clones, approximately 81% of them seen just once; the ten biggest clones take up around 4.2%. Sequenced: peripheral blood. These receptors all stem from a human donor in a cohort sampled during active COVID-19. Each CDR3 is given with its conserved first and last residue. A D gene is named only where the DNA matches it firmly. Clone size is given for some rows only: seen once, a few or many times, or a class if the clone is expanded.

j_gene | abundance | d_gene | v_gene | CDR3aa | CDR3nt
TRBJ2-2 | few | . | TRBV7-7 | CASSPSWTRNTGELFF | TGTGCCAGCAGCCCCAGTTGGACACGTAACACCGGGGAGCTGTTTTTT
TRBJ2-3 | . | . | TRBV6-2/TRBV6-3 | CASSEVLSAQYF | TGTGCCAGCAGCGAGGTTCTGTCTGCGCAGTATTTT
TRBJ2-1 | . | TRBD2 | TRBV3-1/TRBV3-2 | CASSQGDGRSHEQFF | TGTGCCAGCAGCCAAGGAGACGGGAGGTCCCATGAGCAGTTCTTC
TRBJ1-1 | . | TRBD1 | TRBV6-6 | CASSYTQGAEAFF | TGTGCCAGCAGTTACACCCAGGGGGCTGAAGCTTTCTTT
TRBJ2-2 | . | TRBD2 | TRBV7-8 | CASSLGRDYTKNTGELFF | TGTGCCAGCAGCTTAGGTCGGGACTATACAAAGAACACCGGGGAGCTGTTTTTT
TRBJ2-1 | . | TRBD2 | TRBV23-1 | CASSQSRLADNEQFF | TGCGCCAGCAGTCAATCCCGACTAGCTGACAATGAGCAGTTCTTC
TRBJ2-1 | . | . | TRBV5-1 | CASLADSSYNEQFF | TGCGCCAGTCTAGCGGACAGCTCCTACAATGAGCAGTTCTTC
TRBJ2-1 | . | TRBD2 | TRBV10-3 | CAISASGDSNEQFF | TGTGCCATCAGTGCCAGCGGGGATAGCAATGAGCAGTTCTTC
TRBJ2-1 | . | . | TRBV25-1 | CASSELRGAGSSYNEQFF | TGTGCCAGCAGTGAATTGAGAGGGGCGGGAAGCTCCTACAATGAGCAGTTCTTC
TRBJ2-1 | . | TRBD2 | TRBV7-9 | CASSRVLAGGHNEQFF | TGTGCCAGCAGCCGCGTTCTAGCGGGAGGACACAATGAGCAGTTCTTC
TRBJ1-1 | . | . | TRBV6-2/TRBV6-3 | CASSYRSNTEAFF | TGTGCCAGCAGTTACCGGTCGAACACTGAAGCTTTCTTT
TRBJ2-1 | once | . | TRBV6-5 | CASSYIGFASYNEQFF | TGTGCCAGCAGTTACATCGGGTTTGCCAGCTACAATGAGCAGTTCTTC
TRBJ2-7 | . | TRBD1 | TRBV24-1 | CATSDAGQGGGQYF | TGTGCCACCAGTGATGCGGGACAGGGGGGAGGGCAGTACTTC
TRBJ2-7 | . | . | TRBV4-2 | CASSQDWRLGNHVTYEQYF | TGTGCCAGCAGCCAAGATTGGAGGTTGGGAAACCACGTTACCTACGAGCAGTACTTC
TRBJ1-2 | . | . | TRBV27 | CASSLGPGYGYTF | TGTGCCAGCAGTTTGGGCCCAGGGTATGGCTACACCTTC
TRBJ2-2 | . | TRBD2 | TRBV7-3 | CASSLTLAGMNTGELFF | TGTGCCAGCAGCTTAACTCTAGCGGGAATGAACACCGGGGAGCTGTTTTTT
TRBJ1-1 | once | . | TRBV10-3 | CAIKGQNTEAFF | TGTGCCATCAAAGGACAGAACACTGAAGCTTTCTTT
TRBJ2-6 | . | . | TRBV24-1 | CATSDPSVGAFSGANVLTF | TGTGCCACCAGTGACCCCTCAGTTGGGGCCTTCTCTGGGGCCAACGTCCTGACTTTC
TRBJ2-5 | . | . | TRBV30 | CAWSPSGEAAQYF | TGTGCCTGGAGTCCCTCGGGGGAGGCGGCCCAGTACTTC
TRBJ2-1 | . | . | TRBV7-3 | CASSSPGGSSNEQFF | TGTGCCAGCAGCTCCCCGGGGGGCTCATCCAATGAGCAGTTCTTC
TRBJ2-3 | . | . | TRBV18 | CASSPSRSADTQYF | TGTGCCAGCTCACCATCAAGGAGTGCAGATACGCAGTATTTT
TRBJ2-7 | . | TRBD2 | TRBV19 | CASSPGLAPIYEQYF | TGTGCCAGTAGTCCTGGACTAGCGCCGATCTACGAGCAGTACTTC
TRBJ2-3 | . | TRBD2 | TRBV5-1 | CASSLLAAASTDTQYF | TGCGCCAGCAGCTTACTAGCGGCCGCTAGCACAGATACGCAGTATTTT
TRBJ2-5 | . | TRBD1 | TRBV7-2 | CASSFRGQETQYF | TGTGCCAGCAGCTTCAGGGGGCAAGAGACCCAGTACTTC
TRBJ2-5 | . | TRBD2 | TRBV5-4 | CASRRTGGTQYF | TGTGCCAGCAGGAGGACGGGGGGGACCCAGTACTTC
TRBJ1-4 | . | . | TRBV5-1 | CASSPGVNEKLFF | TGCGCCAGCAGCCCCGGAGTTAATGAAAAACTGTTTTTT
TRBJ1-1 | . | TRBD1 | TRBV19 | CASSINDRERLTGVMNTEAFF | TGTGCCAGTAGTATAAATGACAGGGAAAGGCTGACGGGCGTGATGAACACTGAAGCTTTCTTT
TRBJ1-1 | . | TRBD1 | TRBV18 | CASSQGQGAGMNTEAFF | TGTGCCAGCTCCCAAGGCCAGGGGGCTGGAATGAACACTGAAGCTTTCTTT
TRBJ2-2 | . | TRBD1 | TRBV2 | CASRRTGAGTGELFF | TGTGCCAGCAGGAGGACAGGGGCGGGGACCGGGGAGCTGTTTTTT
TRBJ1-1 | . | . | TRBV27 | CASSTRQLPNTEAFF | TGTGCCAGCAGTACCAGACAGTTACCGAACACTGAAGCTTTCTTT
TRBJ1-5 | . | . | TRBV6-5 | CASAGASNQPQHF | TGTGCCAGCGCGGGGGCCTCCAATCAGCCCCAGCATTTT
TRBJ2-1 | . | TRBD2 | TRBV28 | CASSRLAEYNEQFF | TGTGCCAGCAGCAGACTAGCGGAATACAATGAGCAGTTCTTC
TRBJ2-1 | . | TRBD2 | TRBV19 | CASSTGTSGSRNEQFF | TGTGCCAGTAGTACCGGGACTAGCGGGAGTCGGAATGAGCAGTTCTTC
TRBJ2-1 | once | . | TRBV10-3 | CAIGRDLDYNEQFF | TGTGCCATCGGGCGGGACTTAGACTACAATGAGCAGTTCTTC
TRBJ2-1 | . | TRBD2 | TRBV27 | CASSLGTSANNEQFF | TGTGCCAGCAGTTTAGGGACTAGCGCCAACAATGAGCAGTTCTTC
TRBJ1-1 | . | . | TRBV7-2 | CASSLDWGLGNTEAFF | TGTGCCAGCAGCTTAGATTGGGGGCTCGGGAACACTGAAGCTTTCTTT
TRBJ1-6 | . | TRBD1 | TRBV2 | CASRSDRGYSPLHF | TGTGCCAGCCGTAGTGACAGGGGGTATTCACCCCTCCACTTT
TRBJ2-5 | . | TRBD2 | TRBV5-1 | CASSRFLAGGGETQYF | TGCGCCAGCAGCCGATTTTTAGCGGGAGGGGGAGAGACCCAGTACTTC
TRBJ1-3 | . | TRBD1 | TRBV3-1/TRBV3-2 | CASSQGFSDRGSGNTIYF | TGTGCCAGCAGCCAAGGATTTTCAGACAGGGGCTCTGGAAACACCATATATTTT
TRBJ2-1 | . | . | TRBV7-5 | CVRSLVRAGGPSASEQFF | TGTGTCAGAAGCTTAGTCCGGGCGGGAGGCCCTTCGGCCAGTGAGCAGTTCTTC